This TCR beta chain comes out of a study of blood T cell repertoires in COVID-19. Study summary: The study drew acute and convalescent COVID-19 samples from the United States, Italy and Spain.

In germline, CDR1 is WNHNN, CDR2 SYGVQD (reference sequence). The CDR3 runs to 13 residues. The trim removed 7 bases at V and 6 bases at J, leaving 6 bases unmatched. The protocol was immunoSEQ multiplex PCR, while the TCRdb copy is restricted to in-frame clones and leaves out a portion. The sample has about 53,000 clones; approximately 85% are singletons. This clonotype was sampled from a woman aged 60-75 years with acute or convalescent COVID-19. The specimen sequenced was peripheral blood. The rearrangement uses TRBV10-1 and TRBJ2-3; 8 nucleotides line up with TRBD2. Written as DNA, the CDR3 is TGCGCCAGCAAAGCGGGAGAGGTGGATACGCAGTATTTT. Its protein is CASKAGEVDTQYF.